This TCR beta chain was identified in a study of cytomegalovirus exposure and HLA in healthy donors. Method: immunoSEQ multiplex PCR; TCRdb's copy keeps in-frame clones and lacks some. Here the sample spans more than 250,000 clones, 87% being singletons. The CDR3 is made up of 17 amino acids. Germline CDR1 and CDR2: ENHRY and SYGVKD. The V end lost 4 bases, the J end lost 0 bases, and 19 bases lay between the germline ends. The source is a woman aged 25 to 39 in good health and CMV-seropositive. The specimen was PBMCs. The chain couples TRBV10-3 to TRBJ2-7; D may be TRBD1 (6 bases). CDR3 residues: CAISGGAGQRFSYEQYF. DNA of the CDR3: TGTGCCATCAGTGGAGGGGCCGGACAGCGATTCTCCTACGAGCAGTACTTC.